The 9 T cell receptor beta chains reported below all come from one sample, sequenced in a study of molecular identifiers for immune sequencing clone quantification. MiXCR, applied by TCRdb to the PCR reads, yields one record per CDR3 protein. The sample has 300,000 to 400,000 distinct CDR3 sequences, about 22% seen once. Sequenced sample: naive CD8+ T cells from blood, with Jurkat cell RNA spiked in. Subset described: FACS-sorted CD8+CD4-CCR7+CD45RA+ naive T cells. These TCRs come from a human donor in good health. Some libraries in this study had Jurkat cell RNA spiked in.

Note on this clonotype: This may be a read error, as it is one base from a much larger clone. V and J are TRBV4-1 and TRBJ2-6, with a weak D call TRBD1 (6 bases). The CDR3 runs 17 residues. CDR1 and CDR2 from the germline V gene are MGHRA and YSYEKL. CDR3 amino acids: CASSQLEGVPGVNVLTF. The CDR3 DNA is TGCGCCAGCAGCCAACTTGAGGGGGTTCCTGGGGTCAACGTCCTGACTTTC.

Ten or more counts support this clonotype. This chain links TRBV16 with TRBJ2-2, with D uncertain. Per germline, CDR1 KGHSY and CDR2 FQNENV. This CDR3 has 14 residues. Trimming left V 0 bases short and J 4 bases short, with 6 bases between. The CDR3 spells CASSQSRGTGELFF. The CDR3 DNA sequence: TGTGCCAGCAGCCAATCCCGTGGCACCGGGGAGCTGTTTTTT. The full variable domain, completed using reference TRBV16 and TRBJ2-2, is GEEVAQTPKHLVRGEGQKAKLYCAPIKGHSYVFWYQQVLKNEFKFLISFQNENVFDETGMPKERFSAKCLPNSPCSLEIQATKLEDSAVYFCASSQSRGTGELFFGEGSRLTVL.

This clonotype was seen repeatedly, ten times or more. The CDR3 loop is CASSFSSGGSNEQFF. The CDR3 region has the DNA TGTGCCAGCAGCTTTTCTAGCGGGGGCTCTAATGAGCAGTTCTTC. V usage is TRBV7-2 and J usage is TRBJ2-1; TRBD2 agrees at 10 bases. The germline gives CDR1 SGHTA, CDR2 FQGNSA. The CDR3 is 15 amino acids. Trimming at V came to 3 bases and at J to 7 bases, leaving 6 bases not matched to a gene.

In its sample, this clonotype was seen many times. J is TRBJ2-3 and V is TRBV2; D is tentatively TRBD1 or TRBD2 (6 bases each). Germline V gene data show CDR1 as SNHLY and CDR2 as FYNNEI. This CDR3 is built from 13 residues. The V gene lost 9 bases and the J gene lost 2 bases, with 12 bases spanning the gap. In nucleotides, the CDR3 is TGTGCCAGTCGGGGGCCGACCACAGATACGCAGTATTTT. Translation: CASRGPTTDTQYF.

About this clonotype: A single base separates this from a much larger clone, so it may be a read error. V and J are TRBV9 and TRBJ2-2, with D possibly being TRBD1 (6 bases). Trimming cost V 4 bases and J 6 bases, with 19 bases left between them. In germline, CDR1 is SGDLS, CDR2 YYNGEE. This CDR3 spans 16 amino acids. CDR3 protein: CASSPQAGDLPGELFF. The CDR3, as DNA: TGTGCCAGCAGCCCGCAAGCAGGGGACCTCCCCGGGGAGCTGTTTTTT. The variable domain in full, with the rest retrieved from reference TRBV9 and TRBJ2-2, is DSGVTQTPKHLITATGQRVTLRCSPRSGDLSVYWYQQSLDQGLQFLIQYYNGEERAKGNILERFSAQQFPDLHSELNLSSLELGDSALYFCASSPQAGDLPGELFFGEGSRLTVL.

This clonotype showed up just a few times. The chain uses TRBV5-6 and TRBJ2-1, with 10 bases that match TRBD1. Germline V gives CDR1 SGHDT, CDR2 YYEEEE. The CDR3 loop spans 14 amino acids. The V gene end was trimmed by 1 base and the J gene end by 8 bases; junction bases not matched to a gene: 3. CDR3 DNA sequence: TGTGCCAGCAGCTTGAGGACAGGGGGGGATGAGCAGTTCTTC. This gives the protein CASSLRTGGDEQFF.

This clonotype showed up many times. This sequence joins TRBV6-5 and TRBJ1-1, with D hard to call. CDR1 and CDR2 from the germline V gene are MNHEY and SVGAGI. Trimming took 0 bases from V and 7 from J, leaving 6 bases between them. CDR3 length equals 12 residues. CDR3 in amino acids: CASSYSGSEAFF. CDR3 nucleotides: TGTGCCAGCAGTTACTCAGGGAGTGAAGCTTTCTTT.

CDR3 in DNA: TGTGCCAGCATGGTGGGAGCCACTTCACCTAACTATGGCTACACCTTC. Translating gives CASMVGATSPNYGYTF. The chain couples TRBV2 to TRBJ1-2; D unclear. The CDR3 is 16 amino acids. The germline gives CDR1 SNHLY, CDR2 FYNNEI. V gave up 7 bases and J gave up 0 bases, with 18 bases separating them.

The chain uses TRBV11-2 and TRBJ2-1, with 8 positions matching TRBD1. V lost 1 base, J lost 4 bases, and 6 bases stayed unmatched. CDR1 and CDR2 from the germline V gene are SGHAT and FQNNGV. The CDR3 is made up of 16 amino acids. CDR3 loop: CASSLGPGQAYNEQFF. CDR3 sequence (DNA): TGTGCCAGCAGCTTAGGTCCGGGACAGGCTTACAATGAGCAGTTCTTC.